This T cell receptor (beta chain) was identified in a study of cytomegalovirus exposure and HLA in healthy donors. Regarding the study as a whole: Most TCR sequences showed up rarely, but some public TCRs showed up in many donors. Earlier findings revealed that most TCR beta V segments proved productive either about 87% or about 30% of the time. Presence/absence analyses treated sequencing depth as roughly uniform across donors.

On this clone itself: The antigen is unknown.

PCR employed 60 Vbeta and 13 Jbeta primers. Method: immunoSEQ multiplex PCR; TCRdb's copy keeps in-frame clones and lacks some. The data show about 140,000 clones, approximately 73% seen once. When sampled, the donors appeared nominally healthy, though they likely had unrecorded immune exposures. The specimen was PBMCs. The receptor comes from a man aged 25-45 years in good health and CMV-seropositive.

The CDR3 protein is CASSLQGADSPLHF. In DNA, the CDR3 is TGTGCCAGCAGCCTTCAGGGGGCTGATTCACCCCTCCACTTT. The chain employs TRBV7-9 and TRBJ1-6, with 8 bases lining up with TRBD1. The germline V gene has CDR1 SEHNR and CDR2 FQNEAQ (reference sequence). Trimming at V came to 5 bases and at J to 8 bases, leaving 5 bases not matched to a gene. This CDR3 has 14 residues.